This T cell receptor beta chain was sequenced in a study of CD8 T cells in Susac syndrome. Germline CDR1 and CDR2: SGHVS and FNYEAQ. The length of the CDR3 is 16 residues. The junction had 11 bases not matched to a gene; V was cut back by 4 bases and J by 5 bases. Reverse transcription of about 0.45 to 1 ug RNA was performed with random hexamers. MiXCR, run by TCRdb on the immunoSEQ multiplex PCR reads, gives a single entry per CDR3 protein. This sample has 300,000 to 350,000 distinct CDR3 sequences, with roughly nine tenths found just once. This clonotype appeared once. Sequencing targeted TCR beta in blood CD8+ and CD4+ T cells.

Sequencing was done on a sample of CD4+ T cells from PBMCs. This chain uses TRBV7-6 with TRBJ2-5; TRBD2 matches at 9 bases. The origin of this receptor is a human donor with multiple sclerosis. CDR3 amino acids: CASSSQGLARRETQYF. CDR3 nucleotide sequence: TGTGCCAGCAGCTCGCAGGGACTAGCACGAAGGGAGACCCAGTACTTC.